A single sample gave rise to the 10 T cell receptor beta chains below, sequenced in a study of T cells expressing NK-cell markers. From its re-call of the 5' RACE reads, TCRdb lists each CDR3 protein once, without DNA. This listing includes a few hundred thousand distinct CDR3 sequences. Specimen: blood T cells: a sorted CD56 or NKG2C T cell subset, CD4+ or CD8+ T cells, or bulk PBMC T cells (not recorded which). All receptors come from a man between 18 and 29 years old in good health.

The genes are TRBV29-1 and TRBJ2-7; no DNA is available, so the TRBD1 call from TCRdb remains unchecked. Germline assignment: CDR1 SQVTM and CDR2 ANQGSEA. The CDR3 runs 20 residues. CDR3: CSVVGPPSSGTGERTYEQYF.

The V call is TRBV10-3, the J call TRBJ1-5; absent DNA, TCRdb's TRBD1 call cannot be checked. The CDR3 is made up of 14 amino acids. CDR1 is ENHRY, CDR2 SYGVKD, per germline. The CDR3 spells CAIRPDRGNQPQHF.

CDR3 loop: CSVSEQEGTEAFF. The chain uses TRBV29-1 and TRBJ1-1; TCRdb designates TRBD1, a call that cannot be tested without DNA. CDR1 is SQVTM and CDR2 is ANQGSEA in the germline V gene. There are 13 residues in the CDR3.

Here the CDR3 reads CSVEGTPLLDGYTF. The J gene is TRBJ1-2, the V gene TRBV29-1. CDR3 length: 14 residues. CDR1 is SQVTM, CDR2 ANQGSEA, per germline.

This chain connects TRBV7-9 to TRBJ2-1; the TRBD2 assignment by TCRdb is unverifiable without DNA. Germline values: CDR1 SEHNR, CDR2 FQNEAQ (reference sequence). The CDR3 runs to 12 residues. CDR3 sequence: CASSLGLTRGFF.

This rearrangement joins TRBV12-3 or TRBV12-4 to TRBJ1-5; without DNA, the TCRdb call of TRBD1 cannot be checked. The CDR3 runs to 16 residues. CDR3: CASSLVGTGENQPQHF.

The rearrangement uses TRBV5-1 and TRBJ2-2; lacking DNA, the TRBD2 call made by TCRdb goes unchecked. The CDR3 spans 19 residues. CDR1 is SGHRS and CDR2 is YFSETQ in the germline V gene. This CDR3 reads CASSSGLAGVGTNTGELFF.

This chain links TRBV10-3 with TRBJ2-3; TCRdb outputs TRBD1, but without DNA this stays unchecked. The CDR3 has 16 residues. Germline CDR1 reads ENHRY; CDR2 reads SYGVKD. The CDR3 sequence: CATSPGQGGFTDTQYF.

The rearrangement uses TRBV5-4 and TRBJ2-6; TCRdb outputs TRBD1, but without DNA this stays unchecked. In germline, CDR1 is SGHNT, CDR2 YYREEE (reference sequence). This CDR3 region has 16 residues. The chain's CDR3 is CAGRTGGEAGANVLTF.

This chain links TRBV20-1 with TRBJ2-5; TCRdb calls TRBD1, which cannot be checked without DNA. This CDR3 contains 14 residues. Germline V gene sequence: CDR1 DFQATT, CDR2 SNEGSKA (reference sequence). CDR3 sequence: CSARRQGGTETQYF.